Below are 25 T cell receptor beta chains sequenced from a single sample in a study of cytomegalovirus exposure and HLA in healthy donors. Primers included in the PCR were 60 Vbeta and 13 Jbeta primers. Assay used: immunoSEQ multiplex PCR; TCRdb lists only in-frame clones, some missing. The sample includes about 130,000 clones, around 70% of them seen just once. Sequenced input: PBMCs. These receptors were collected from a man aged 25-45 years in good health and CMV-seronegative.

The chain is built from TRBV7-2 and TRBJ1-5, with D perhaps TRBD1 (5 bases). Germline-derived CDR1 and CDR2 are SGHTA and FQGNSA. V was trimmed by 1 base and J by 6 bases, leaving 13 bases between them. This CDR3 region has 15 residues. CDR3 DNA: TGTGCCAGCAGCTTAGGGGGGGAGGGGTTTCAGCCCCAGCATTTT. Encoded protein: CASSLGGEGFQPQHF.

The chain couples TRBV7-2 to TRBJ2-7, with D maybe TRBD2 (6 bases). V lost 5 bases and J lost 7, with 15 bases in between. The CDR3 sequence is 13 residues long. Per germline, CDR1 SGHTA and CDR2 FQGNSA. CDR3 DNA sequence: TGTGCCAGCAGCGCACGGGACTTCGGAGAGCAGTACTTC. The encoded protein is CASSARDFGEQYF.

This clone was seen a few times. The rearrangement links TRBV5-1 to TRBJ1-4, with 7 bases that match TRBD1. Germline V CDR1 and CDR2: SGHRS, YFSETQ. With V trimmed by 7 bases and J by 4 bases, 7 bases remained unmatched. This CDR3 spans 14 amino acids. CDR3 residues: CASGPGTDNEKLFF. CDR3 nucleotide sequence: TGCGCCAGCGGCCCCGGGACAGATAATGAAAAACTGTTTTTT.

This clone was seen more than once but under ten times. The genes are TRBV6-4 and TRBJ1-3; no clear D. The CDR3 is 12 amino acids. Trimming shortened V by 10 bases and J by 3 bases, and 10 bases separated the two germline ends. The germline V gene has CDR1 MRHNA and CDR2 SNTAGT. The CDR3 loop is CAIKHGGNTIYF. The CDR3 region has the DNA TGTGCCATCAAACATGGTGGAAACACCATATATTTT.

The V call is TRBV30, the J call TRBJ1-2, with D unresolved. Germline values: CDR1 GTSNPN, CDR2 SVGIG (reference sequence). This CDR3 contains 15 residues. Trimming took 2 bases from V and 8 from J, leaving 21 bases between them. CDR3 in DNA: TGTGCCTGGAGTCGACGGTCTAGCCTCGCGTGGGGCTACACCTTC. Translating gives CAWSRRSSLAWGYTF.

The chain recombines TRBV4-3 with TRBJ2-2; D unresolved. V was clipped by 1 base and J by 1 base, with 10 bases between them. The germline V gene encodes CDR1 LGHNA and CDR2 YSLEER. The CDR3 is made up of 16 amino acids. The CDR3 DNA is TGCGCCAGCAGCCAAGGTGGCGGATGGAACACCGGGGAGCTGTTTTTT. The encoded protein is CASSQGGGWNTGELFF.

The V and J genes are TRBV18 and TRBJ2-7; tentative D call: TRBD2 (5 bases). CDR1 is KGHSH and CDR2 is LQKENI in the germline V gene. The CDR3 sequence is 12 residues long. Deletions cut 6 bases from V and 7 bases from J, with 13 bases between. This CDR3 reads CASSPGVREQYF. CDR3 DNA sequence: TGTGCCAGCTCTCCCGGGGTCCGGGAGCAGTACTTC. Full variable domain (outside the CDR3, taken from reference TRBV18 and TRBJ2-7): NAGVMQNPRHLVRRRGQEARLRCSPMKGHSHVYWYRQLPEEGLKFMVYLQKENIIDESGMPKERFSAEFPKEGPSILRIQQVVRGDSAAYFCASSPGVREQYFGPGTRLTVT.

This chain connects TRBV18 to TRBJ2-3, with D tentatively TRBD1 (5 bases). The CDR3 sequence is 18 residues long. Germline V gene lookup returns CDR1 KGHSH and CDR2 LQKENI. Trimming removed 1 base from V and 2 bases from J, with 19 bases in between. As DNA, the CDR3 is TGTGCCAGCTCACCACAGGGTTTGTTTACAGGAACCACAGATACGCAGTATTTT. This gives the protein CASSPQGLFTGTTDTQYF.

The chain uses TRBV28 and TRBJ1-3; perhaps TRBD1 as D (5 bases). From germline, CDR1 is MDHEN and CDR2 SYDVKM. V was trimmed by 7 bases and J by 9 bases, leaving 10 bases between them. The CDR3 consists of 11 residues. CDR3 coding DNA: TGTGCCAGCACAGGGCCTGGCACCATATATTTT. Translation gives CASTGPGTIYF. Using reference TRBV28 and TRBJ1-3 for the parts outside the CDR3, the full variable domain is DVKVTQSSRYLVKRTGEKVFLECVQDMDHENMFWYRQDPGLGLRLIYFSYDVKMKEKGDIPEGYSVSREKKERFSLILESASTNQTSMYLCASTGPGTIYFGEGSWLTVV.

This chain links TRBV19 with TRBJ1-1; 7 bases match TRBD1. J lost 0 bases, V lost 4 bases, and 5 bases had no gene match. The CDR3 sequence is 15 residues long. Germline CDR1 reads LNHDA; CDR2 reads SQIVND (reference sequence). CDR3 DNA: TGTGCCAGTAGTAGGCTAACAGGGGTGAACACTGAAGCTTTCTTT. Amino acids: CASSRLTGVNTEAFF.

A few counts support this clone. The chain is built from TRBV4-3 and TRBJ1-1; D is perhaps TRBD1 (5 bases). Trimming stripped 0 bases from V and 6 bases from J, with 14 bases between. The CDR3 runs 15 residues. The germline gives CDR1 LGHNA, CDR2 YSLEER. The CDR3 DNA reads as TGCGCCAGCAGCCAAGATCACGCCGGACAACCTGAAGCTTTCTTT. Translated, it gives CASSQDHAGQPEAFF.

The chain couples TRBV7-2 to TRBJ1-5; 9 nucleotides agree with TRBD1. Germline trimming cut 4 bases from V and 7 bases from J; bases unmatched to any gene: 5. Germline CDR1 is SGHTA and CDR2 is FQGNSA. This CDR3 has 14 amino acids. For the CDR3, the DNA is TGTGCCAGCAGCTCACAGGGGGCGGGCCAGCCCCAGCATTTT. It codes for CASSSQGAGQPQHF.

This chain uses TRBV30 with TRBJ2-2, with D perhaps TRBD1 (5 bases). The V gene's germline CDR1 is GTSNPN and CDR2 SVGIG (reference sequence). The CDR3 extends over 15 amino acids. With 3 bases removed from V and 8 bases from J, the gap between germline ends came to 19 bases. The CDR3 protein is CAWREGVVLLGELFF. The DNA for the CDR3 is TGTGCCTGGAGAGAAGGGGTAGTTCTTTTGGGGGAGCTGTTTTTT.

The chain joins TRBV29-1 to TRBJ2-7; tentative D call: TRBD2 (7 bases). Trimming removed 8 bases from V and 4 bases from J, with 21 bases in between. This CDR3 is 14 amino acids long. The germline gives CDR1 SQVTM, CDR2 ANQGSEA. The DNA of the CDR3 is TGCAGCTTTTCTTATGGCGGGGGCCTGTACGAGCAGTACTTC. This translates into CSFSYGGGLYEQYF.

The V call is TRBV4-2, the J call TRBJ2-1; 7 bases agree with TRBD2. Germline V gives CDR1 LGHNA, CDR2 YNFKEQ. This CDR3 contains 15 residues. With V trimmed by 0 bases and J by 9 bases, 8 bases remained unmatched. The CDR3 here is CASSQDHSGGGEQFF. CDR3 sequence (DNA): TGTGCCAGCAGCCAAGATCACTCGGGGGGAGGTGAGCAGTTCTTC.

The chain is built from TRBV4-2 and TRBJ1-4, with 11 bases fitting TRBD1. After removal of 0 bases from V and 10 bases from J, the junction contained 10 bases not matched to a gene. The CDR3 totals 17 residues. Germline lookup yields CDR1 LGHNA and CDR2 YNFKEQ. The CDR3 reads CASSQDSPGQGVGKLFF. Here the CDR3 DNA reads TGTGCCAGCAGCCAAGACAGCCCGGGACAGGGGGTTGGAAAACTGTTTTTT.

The chain links TRBV7-8 to TRBJ1-6, with 9 bases lining up with TRBD1. This CDR3 is built from 15 residues. Looked up from germline, CDR1 is SGHVS and CDR2 is FQNEAQ. After removal of 1 base from V and 10 bases from J, the junction contained 5 bases not matched to a gene. Here the CDR3 DNA reads TGTGCCAGCAGCTTAGGGACAGGGGTTTGGTCACCCCTCCACTTT. Translated, it gives CASSLGTGVWSPLHF.

J is TRBJ2-7 and V is TRBV2; D remains ambiguous. The germline V and J ends were trimmed by 8 bases and 3 bases, with 17 bases remaining between them. The CDR3 runs 14 residues. In germline, CDR1 is SNHLY, CDR2 FYNNEI. The CDR3 coding sequence is TGTGCCAGCTCACTGAACGAATTAGTCTACGAGCAGTACTTC. This encodes CASSLNELVYEQYF.

This clone showed up just once. J is TRBJ2-4 and V is TRBV7-2; TRBD1 aligns across 7 bases. Germline lookup yields CDR1 SGHTA and CDR2 FQGNSA. The V gene end was trimmed by 2 bases and the J gene end by 8 bases; junction bases not matched to a gene: 12. The CDR3 is made up of 16 amino acids. The CDR3 nucleotides are TGTGCCAGCAGCTTAAGCCGGACAGGCTTTGGGGACATTCAGTACTTC. This gives the protein CASSLSRTGFGDIQYF. Complete variable domain (other parts from reference TRBV7-2 and TRBJ2-4): GAGVSQSPSNKVTEKGKDVELRCDPISGHTALYWYRQSLGQGLEFLIYFQGNSAPDKSGLPSDRFSAERTGGSVSTLTIQRTQQEDSAVYLCASSLSRTGFGDIQYFGAGTRLSVL.

The genes are TRBV7-9 and TRBJ2-1; 11 positions match TRBD2. Germline trimming cut 4 bases from V and 8 bases from J; bases unmatched to any gene: 7. The germline CDR1 and CDR2 sequences are SEHNR and FQNEAQ (reference sequence). The CDR3 length is 15 residues. CDR3 nucleotide sequence: TGTGCCAGCAGCTCAATAGCGGGAGGGCCCTATGAGCAGTTCTTC. Its protein is CASSSIAGGPYEQFF.

This clone was counted a few times. The genes are TRBV19 and TRBJ2-7; 11 positions agree with TRBD2. The ends lost 4 bases at V and 3 bases at J; junction bases unmatched: 5. The CDR3 has 15 amino acids. Germline V gene lookup returns CDR1 LNHDA and CDR2 SQIVND (reference sequence). As DNA, the CDR3 is TGTGCCAGTAGTACCACTAGCGGGGGCAACTACGAGCAGTACTTC. It specifies CASSTTSGGNYEQYF.

The chain's CDR3 is CASSRGGTTDTQYF. The CDR3 DNA reads TGTGCCAGCAGTCGTGGGGGGACCACAGATACGCAGTATTTT. The chain is built from TRBV7-2 and TRBJ2-3; maybe TRBD2 (6 bases). The CDR3 runs 14 residues. Trimming took 6 bases from V and 2 from J, leaving 12 bases between them. CDR1 is SGHTA and CDR2 is FQGNSA in the germline V gene.

The V gene is TRBV7-9, the J gene TRBJ2-1; D is perhaps TRBD1 (6 bases). This CDR3 region has 16 residues. V dropped 5 bases and J dropped 1 base, with 15 bases sitting between them. The germline V gene has CDR1 SEHNR and CDR2 FQNEAQ (reference sequence). Here the CDR3 DNA reads TGTGCCAGCAGCCCCCGGACAGACATTTCCTACAATGAGCAGTTCTTC. It specifies CASSPRTDISYNEQFF.

This CDR3 is CASSQLTIGTGDVHEQYF. The DNA for the CDR3 is TGCGCCAGCAGCCAACTAACTATAGGGACAGGGGATGTTCACGAGCAGTACTTC. This chain joins TRBV4-1 and TRBJ2-7; 10 positions match TRBD1. Unmatched junction bases numbered 15, after V lost 2 bases and J lost 5 bases. CDR1 and CDR2 (germline): MGHRA, YSYEKL. CDR3 length: 18 residues.

The CDR3 region has the DNA TGTGCCAGCAGCCAAGGCCCCAGGCAAGAGACCCAGTACTTC. Translated: CASSQGPRQETQYF. V is TRBV4-2 and J is TRBJ2-5; D is undetermined. The CDR3 totals 14 residues. Trimming took off 1 base at V and 2 bases at J, with 8 bases between the two ends. From germline, CDR1 is LGHNA and CDR2 YNFKEQ.